This T cell receptor beta chain was documented in a study of human T cells and chemical hapten exposure. Noted time point: pre-sensitization, week 0. Treatment described: therapeutic diphenylcyclopropenone sensitization with weekly scalp DPC. The authors extracted total RNA from unfractionated whole blood. At least ten counts were recorded for this clonotype. The library tagged individual cDNA molecules with unique molecular identifiers. TCRdb ran MiXCR on the RACE reads and lists one entry per CDR3 protein. The sample lists approximately 50,000 distinct CDR3 sequences; around 11% were seen once. The TCR sequence derives from a woman in her 40s with alopecia areata. Some clones in this sample may be carry-over from other donors' samples. Material: whole blood, obtained in connection with sensitization to the hapten diphenylcyclopropenone (DPC).

This CDR3 reads CASSIMTGANEQFF. The CDR3 DNA is TGTGCCAGCAGCATAATGACAGGGGCCAATGAGCAGTTCTTC. The chain employs TRBV9 and TRBJ2-1; 8 bases align to TRBD1. With 4 bases clipped from V and 6 bases from J, the junction kept 6 bases outside the gene matches. The CDR3 is made up of 14 amino acids. Germline CDR1 reads SGDLS; CDR2 reads YYNGEE.